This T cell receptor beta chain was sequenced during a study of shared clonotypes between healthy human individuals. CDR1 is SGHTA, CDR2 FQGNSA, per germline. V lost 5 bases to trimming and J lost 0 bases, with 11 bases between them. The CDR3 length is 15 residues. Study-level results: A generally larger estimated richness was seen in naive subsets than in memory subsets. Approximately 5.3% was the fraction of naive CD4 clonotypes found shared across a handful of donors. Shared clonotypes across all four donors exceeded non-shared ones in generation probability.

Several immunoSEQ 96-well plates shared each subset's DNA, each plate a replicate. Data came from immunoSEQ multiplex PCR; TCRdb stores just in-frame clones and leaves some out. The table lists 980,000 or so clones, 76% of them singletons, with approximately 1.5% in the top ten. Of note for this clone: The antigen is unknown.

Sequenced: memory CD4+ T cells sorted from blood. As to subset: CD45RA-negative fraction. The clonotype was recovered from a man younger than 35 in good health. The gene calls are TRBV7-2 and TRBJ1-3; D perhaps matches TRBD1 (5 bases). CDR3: CASSPGEFSGNTIYF. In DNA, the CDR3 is TGTGCCAGCAGCCCGGGGGAGTTCTCTGGAAACACCATATATTTT.